This TCR beta chain emerged from a study of blood T cell repertoires in COVID-19. Study overall: Whether acute or convalescent, the COVID-19 samples came from the United States, Italy and Spain. The cDNA or gDNA used as material had been derived from T cells, B-cell-depleted T cells, or PBMCs.

This CDR3 comprises 14 residues. Germline V lookup: CDR1 LGHNT, CDR2 FRNRAP. J gave up 5 bases and V 3 bases, and 6 bases lay outside the gene matches. The repertoire was sequenced with immunoSEQ multiplex PCR; TCRdb's copy has only in-frame clones and lacks some. The sample shows 95,000 to 150,000 clones, approximately 90% of them seen only once. The V and J genes are TRBV12-5 and TRBJ2-5, with 7 bases lining up with TRBD1. This receptor was obtained from a woman aged 45 to 65 with acute or convalescent COVID-19. The sequenced material came from peripheral blood. Written as DNA, the CDR3 is TGTGCTAGTGGTTTCACAGGGGCGATCGAGACCCAGTACTTC. Amino acid sequence: CASGFTGAIETQYF.